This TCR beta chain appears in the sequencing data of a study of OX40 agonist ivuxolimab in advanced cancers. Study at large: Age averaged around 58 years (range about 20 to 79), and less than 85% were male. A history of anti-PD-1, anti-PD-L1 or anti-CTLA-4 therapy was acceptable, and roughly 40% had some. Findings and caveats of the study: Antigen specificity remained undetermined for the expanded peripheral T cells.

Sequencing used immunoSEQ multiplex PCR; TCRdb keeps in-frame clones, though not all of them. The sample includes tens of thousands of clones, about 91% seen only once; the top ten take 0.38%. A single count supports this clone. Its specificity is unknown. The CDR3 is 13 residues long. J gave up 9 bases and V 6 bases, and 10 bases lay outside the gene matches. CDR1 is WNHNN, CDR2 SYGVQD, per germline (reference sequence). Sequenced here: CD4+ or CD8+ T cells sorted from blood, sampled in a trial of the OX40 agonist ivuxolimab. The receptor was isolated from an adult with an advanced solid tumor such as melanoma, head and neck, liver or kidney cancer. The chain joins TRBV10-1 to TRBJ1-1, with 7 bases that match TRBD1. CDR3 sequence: CASSPEPTGKAFF. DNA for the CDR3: TGCGCCAGCAGCCCCGAACCGACAGGGAAAGCTTTCTTT.